This TCR beta chain was sequenced in a study of shared clonotypes between healthy human individuals (dated by TCRdb to 2020 to 2022). Study-wide context: A few men and a couple of women, aged 18 to 49 years, made up the cohort. For each donor, CD4 naive and CD4 memory were each run on three plates, CD8 naive on two plates, and CD8 memory on one plate. Blood TCR repertoires of about five healthy adults were deeply sequenced to estimate repertoire size and the extent of clonotype sharing between individuals. Per donor, leukapheresis produced somewhere between about 0.94 and 9 billion PBMCs. To increase sequencing depth and limit assay-specific biases, different laboratories used diverse techniques to prepare libraries and sequence TCR repertoires. Study-level results and caveats: Compared with non-shared clonotypes, the clonotypes found in all four sorted-subset donors had higher generation probabilities. Even with the large sequencing depth, rarefaction of the sorted-subset datasets indicated that sequencing was incomplete. When several donors were compared, the shared fraction of clonotypes was around 5% for naive CD4, around 3.6% for naive CD8, more than 2% for memory CD4, and less than 0.5% for memory CD8. Only blood was sampled, and tissue TCR repertoires likely differ from those in blood. Because the study included only a small number of donors, the genetic and exposure-history diversity represented was limited. Pairwise subsampling led to the expectation that sequencing depth would affect the degree of clonotype sharing among donors. Larger estimated clonotype richness was generally found for naive subsets than for memory subsets.

From V the trimming removes 6 bases and from J it removes 0 bases, while the gene matches leave 4 bases of the junction unaccounted for. The CDR3 numbers 14 residues from cysteine through phenylalanine. Solely the CDR3 DNA is kept, with 42 bases framed from the first base. The CDR1 and CDR2 encoded by the germline V gene (reference sequence) are MNHNY and SVGAGI. Donors were healthy HIV-negative adults with no recently reported acute infections or vaccinations. All donors were Caucasian adults living in Nashville, Tennessee, USA. CD4+ T cells were enriched by magnetic negative selection, after which naive cells were positively selected on CD45RA and the negative fraction was taken as the memory subset. After blood collection by leukapheresis, PBMCs were isolated using Ficoll-Histopaque density gradient centrifugation and then cryopreserved in the vapor phase of liquid nitrogen. Purity and quantity of every magnetically sorted T cell population were checked by analytical flow cytometry. From each sorted fraction, genomic DNA was isolated and quantified by UV absorbance on a Nanodrop 2000c.

TCR CDR3 regions were amplified from genomic DNA by multiplex PCR using the deep immunoSEQ assay. Extracted genomic DNA from each cell subset was spread evenly across all wells of several immunoSEQ 96-well plates, with each plate serving as a replicate. Each replicate PCR for sorted subsets received roughly 0.2 ug genomic DNA, equal to about 29,000 T cell genomes. Purified libraries were measured with a Qubit 3.0 fluorometer, size-checked on a Bioanalyzer 2100, and measured again with the KAPA Library Quantification kit. Every immunoSEQ 96-well plate was sequenced on a separate single-read 150-cycle Illumina NextSeq 550 flow cell. Turning to the authors' computational methods: Because the immunoSEQ output included only junctional sequences and no quality scores, the filtering could not be the same as the filtering used for full-length reads. Sequences were annotated with PyIR, a Python wrapper for IgBLAST v1.9, and V/J genes and CDR3 were assigned using IMGT germline references. Reads were removed for weak V/J assignments (E-value above 1e-6), missing CDR3, stop codons, out-of-frame junctions, or ambiguous translated residues. A V3J clonotype was defined by an identical inferred V gene, J gene, and CDR3 amino acid sequence. The percentage overlap between two repertoires was calculated by dividing the number of shared unique clonotypes by the size of the smaller repertoire. RTK rarefaction, the Chao1 estimator, and Recon v2.1 estimates of unobserved clonotypes were used to assess repertoire richness. OLGA was used to compute generation probabilities for all TCRbeta clonotypes that the gDNA method yielded from a handful of donors. The source is immuneACCESS, and TCRdb retained only in-frame sequences with V and J called. Part of the clones is not carried over; for the studies checked, unresolved V genes explain less than half of this, and the remainder is unexplained. V, J and clone size are those of that table, while D and trimming were read from the DNA. This sample gives about 1 million clones in total; about 77% of them show up just once. The ten largest clonotypes hold nearly 1.5% of the sample.

With regard to this clone: What this receptor recognizes is not known. No base quality values were provided; no much bigger clone lies one nucleotide off.

The TCR comes from a man aged 18 to 29 in good health. The chain is encoded by TRBV6-6 joined to TRBJ1-1; a stretch of 7 junction bases matches TRBD1. The sample was memory CD4+ T cells sorted from blood. This specimen's cell subset or site label, per the study, means: CD45RA-negative fraction. The nucleotides are TGTGCCAGCAGCGGACAGGCCATGAACACTGAAGCTTTCTTT. It is translated as CASSGQAMNTEAFF.